Described below is a single T cell receptor beta chain sequence and its context. The data stem from a study of human CD8 memory T cell subsets. CCR7+ PD-1+ TIGIT+ early memory CD8+ T cells with exhausted-like traits constituted the TPEX cells. Buffy coats of healthy donors yielded the PBMC. RNA was isolated from duplicate vials, each containing roughly 140,000 sorted CD8+ T cells, for every subset. Generation of TCR beta libraries used UMI-labeled 5' RACE. Reprocessing the 5' RACE reads, TCRdb reports a single entry for every CDR3 protein and omits DNA. The table lists about 6,900 distinct CDR3 sequences, with around a quarter in the top ten. The CDR3 has 16 amino acids. Germline V gives CDR1 SQVTM, CDR2 ANQGSEA.

The origin of this receptor is a human donor in good health. The sequenced material came from CD8+ T cells from PBMCs. The chain is built from TRBV29-1 and TRBJ2-1; TCRdb returns TRBD2, unconfirmable since there is no DNA. The CDR3 sequence is CSVVGTGVGGYNEQFF.